Listed here are 32 T cell receptor beta chains from one sample, sequenced in a study of CD8 T cells in Susac syndrome. A quantity of about 0.5 to 1 ug RNA underwent reverse transcription using random hexamers. A single record per CDR3 protein comes from TCRdb applying MiXCR to the immunoSEQ multiplex PCR reads. Found here are 90,000 to 150,000 distinct CDR3 sequences, 85% to 95% of them singletons; the top ten hold approximately 0.093%. Sequencing was done on a sample of CD4+ T cells from PBMCs. These TCRs come from a human donor with multiple sclerosis.

The chain employs TRBV5-5 and TRBJ1-6, with 9 bases lining up with TRBD1. Germline V gene lookup returns CDR1 SGHKS and CDR2 YYEKEE (reference sequence). J was trimmed by 10 bases and V by 4 bases; bases with no gene match: 6. This CDR3 region has 14 residues. CDR3 in amino acids: CASSLGTGRSPLHF. The DNA for the CDR3 is TGTGCCAGCAGCCTAGGGACAGGGCGCTCACCCCTCCACTTT.

This clonotype was observed a single time. This CDR3 is CASIGDRAYEQYF. In nucleotides, the CDR3 is TGTGCCAGCATCGGGGACAGGGCCTACGAGCAGTACTTC. The chain recombines TRBV25-1 with TRBJ2-7; 9 bases match TRBD1. The V and J ends lost 7 bases and 2 bases, in that order; junction bases with no gene match: 3. Per the germline V gene, CDR1 is MGHDK and CDR2 is SYGVNS. The CDR3 totals 13 residues.

V gene TRBV6-2 or TRBV6-3 combines with J gene TRBJ1-2; TRBD1 might be the D (5 bases). The germline CDR1 and CDR2 sequences are MNHEY and SVGEGT. The V and J ends lost 8 bases and 7 bases respectively, with 17 bases between them. The CDR3 is 13 amino acids. The CDR3 DNA sequence: TGTGCCAGCCGCCTACTCACCGGGACTGGCTACACCTTC. Amino acids: CASRLLTGTGYTF.

The sample holds one count of this clonotype. The chain links TRBV5-1 to TRBJ2-1, with TRBD1 matching over 8 bases. Trimming removed 3 bases from V and 4 bases from J; junction bases left unmatched: 6. The germline V gene encodes CDR1 SGHRS and CDR2 YFSETQ. The CDR3 runs 15 residues. CDR3 sequence: CASSSQGAGYNEQFF. CDR3 DNA sequence: TGCGCCAGCAGCTCCCAGGGGGCGGGTTACAATGAGCAGTTCTTC.

The chain combines TRBV5-1 with TRBJ2-2, with D unclear. This CDR3 contains 15 residues. Germline V gene sequence: CDR1 SGHRS, CDR2 YFSETQ. V gave up 2 bases and J gave up 2 bases, with 10 bases separating them. The DNA for the CDR3 is TGCGCCAGCAGCTTACAAAGTTTTAACACCGGGGAGCTGTTTTTT. It codes for CASSLQSFNTGELFF. Using reference TRBV5-1 and TRBJ2-2 for the parts outside the CDR3, the full variable domain is KAGVTQTPRYLIKTRGQQVTLSCSPISGHRSVSWYQQTPGQGLQFLFEYFSETQRNKGNFPGRFSGRQFSNSRSEMNVSTLELGDSALYLCASSLQSFNTGELFFGEGSRLTVL.

CDR3 sequence (DNA): TGTGCCAGCAGCTCCGGGACAAGAGAGCCCCAGCATTTT. It translates to CASSSGTREPQHF. V gene TRBV7-2 combines with J gene TRBJ1-5; possible D gene TRBD1, 6 bases. CDR1 and CDR2 (germline): SGHTA, FQGNSA. V lost 4 bases and J 8 bases, leaving 12 bases between the germline ends. The CDR3 consists of 13 residues.

This clonotype was observed a single time. The chain combines TRBV3-1 with TRBJ2-7, with D maybe TRBD1 (6 bases). The germline gives CDR1 LGHDT, CDR2 YNNKEL (reference sequence). The CDR3 is 12 amino acids. Trimming left V 1 base short and J 8 bases short, with 9 bases between. CDR3 protein: CASSQGGGKQYF. Written as DNA, the CDR3 is TGTGCCAGCAGCCAAGGAGGGGGAAAGCAGTACTTC.

The CDR3 nucleotides are TGTGCCAGCAGTTACTCGAGGCAGGGGGAGAACTATGGCTACACCTTC. Its translation is CASSYSRQGENYGYTF. The chain is built from TRBV6-5 and TRBJ1-2, with 7 bases lining up with TRBD1. CDR3 size: 16 residues. Germline CDR1 MNHEY, CDR2 SVGAGI. V lost 0 bases to trimming and J lost 2 bases; unmatched junction nucleotides: 6.

The chain links TRBV14 to TRBJ2-1; possibly TRBD2 for D (6 bases). V shed 4 bases and J shed 9 bases, with 28 bases lying between them. The CDR3 has 18 amino acids. Germline V gene sequence: CDR1 SGHDN, CDR2 FVKESK. Here the CDR3 DNA reads TGTGCCAGCAGCCCACCGCCGTGGGGCGGGGCGGCTGTTCGTGAGCAGTTCTTC. It codes for CASSPPPWGGAAVREQFF.

The V gene is TRBV20-1, the J gene TRBJ1-1, with D unresolved. The CDR3 runs to 13 residues. Trimming cost V 6 bases and J 1 base, with 12 bases left between them. Germline CDR1 DFQATT, CDR2 SNEGSKA (reference sequence). The CDR3 is CSAPLRENTEAFF. The CDR3 nucleotides read TGCAGTGCCCCCCTGAGAGAGAACACTGAAGCTTTCTTT.

The chain joins TRBV20-1 to TRBJ1-2; 11 bases line up with TRBD1. Germline assignment: CDR1 DFQATT and CDR2 SNEGSKA (reference sequence). V dropped 1 base and J dropped 6; count of bases not matched to a gene: 7. This CDR3 comprises 15 residues. CDR3 region: CSARVRTGGANGYTF. CDR3 coding DNA: TGCAGTGCTAGAGTCAGGACAGGGGGCGCGAATGGCTACACCTTC.

The V and J genes are TRBV6-2 or TRBV6-3 and TRBJ1-1; no reliable D call. This CDR3 region has 13 residues. CDR1 and CDR2 (germline): MNHEY, SVGEGT. The V gene lost 2 bases and the J gene lost 1 base, with 5 bases spanning the gap. In DNA form, the CDR3 reads TGTGCCAGCAGTTACCTAGGGAACACTGAAGCTTTCTTT. It codes for CASSYLGNTEAFF.

The rearrangement joins TRBV20-1 to TRBJ2-1; D gene unclear. CDR3 length equals 11 residues. CDR1 DFQATT and CDR2 SNEGSKA come from the germline V gene (reference sequence). Trimming left V 5 bases short and J 8 bases short, with 10 bases between. This CDR3 is CSAARFDEQFF. Written as DNA, the CDR3 is TGCAGTGCTGCCCGGTTCGATGAGCAGTTCTTC.

The V gene is TRBV20-1, the J gene TRBJ1-5, with 9 bases lining up with TRBD1. Trimming cost V 4 bases and J 5 bases; bases outside gene matches: 3. CDR1 DFQATT and CDR2 SNEGSKA come from the germline V gene (reference sequence). The CDR3 is 13 amino acids. This CDR3 is CSATGTGYQPQHF. The CDR3 coding sequence is TGCAGTGCTACCGGGACAGGGTATCAGCCCCAGCATTTT.

This chain links TRBV6-6 with TRBJ1-1; D uncertain. Germline CDR1 reads MNHNY; CDR2 reads SVGAGI (reference sequence). The CDR3 consists of 14 residues. The V and J ends lost 0 bases and 5 bases respectively, with 10 bases between them. The CDR3 coding sequence is TGTGCCAGCAGTTACTCGAGGGCAAAAACTGAAGCTTTCTTT. It encodes CASSYSRAKTEAFF.

J is TRBJ2-3 and V is TRBV7-9; D gene uncertain. The germline CDR1 and CDR2 sequences are SEHNR and FQNEAQ (reference sequence). The CDR3 length is 12 residues. The germline V and J ends were trimmed by 2 bases and 4 bases, with 4 bases remaining between them. CDR3 DNA sequence: TGTGCCAGCAGCTTAAGTGCAGATACGCAGTATTTT. It yields the protein CASSLSADTQYF.

The V and J genes are TRBV5-1 and TRBJ2-2; possible D gene TRBD2, 5 bases. This CDR3 spans 16 amino acids. Trimming took 4 bases from V and 0 from J, leaving 13 bases between them. Germline V gives CDR1 SGHRS, CDR2 YFSETQ. As DNA, the CDR3 is TGCGCCAGCAGCCTCCTAGCTCAACCGAACACCGGGGAGCTGTTTTTT. Residues: CASSLLAQPNTGELFF. Drawing the rest from reference TRBV5-1 and TRBJ2-2, the complete variable domain is KAGVTQTPRYLIKTRGQQVTLSCSPISGHRSVSWYQQTPGQGLQFLFEYFSETQRNKGNFPGRFSGRQFSNSRSEMNVSTLELGDSALYLCASSLLAQPNTGELFFGEGSRLTVL.

The J gene is TRBJ2-7, the V gene TRBV27; 7 bases are shared with TRBD1. CDR3 length equals 15 residues. The germline CDR1 and CDR2 sequences are MNHEY and SMNVEV (reference sequence). V gave up 4 bases and J gave up 5 bases; unmatched junction bases: 11. This CDR3 reads CASSSTGFGGHEQYF. As DNA, the CDR3 is TGTGCCAGCAGTTCGACAGGGTTCGGAGGCCACGAGCAGTACTTC.

This chain's CDR3 is CSVERGGLNTEAFF. In DNA, the CDR3 is TGCAGCGTTGAGAGGGGGGGTTTGAACACTGAAGCTTTCTTT. The chain combines TRBV29-1 with TRBJ1-1, with D perhaps TRBD1 (6 bases). Trimming shortened V by 3 bases and J by 0 bases, and 11 bases separated the two germline ends. CDR3 length equals 14 residues. Germline CDR1 is SQVTM and CDR2 is ANQGSEA.

The genes are TRBV30 and TRBJ1-6; 12 bases fit TRBD1. The ends lost 7 bases at V and 4 bases at J; junction bases unmatched: 5. Germline V gene data show CDR1 as GTSNPN and CDR2 as SVGIG (reference sequence). The CDR3 spans 15 residues. The DNA of the CDR3 is TGTGCCTACGGGACAGGGGGCATTTATAATTCACCCCTCCACTTT. Protein product: CAYGTGGIYNSPLHF.

This clonotype was seen only a few times. The chain combines TRBV28 with TRBJ1-5; 8 bases match TRBD1. Germline trimming cut 2 bases from V and 7 bases from J; bases unmatched to any gene: 1. The CDR3 totals 13 residues. Germline V gene data show CDR1 as MDHEN and CDR2 as SYDVKM. CDR3 in DNA: TGTGCCAGCAGTTTACCAGGGGGCCAGCCCCAGCATTTT. Protein: CASSLPGGQPQHF.

V gene TRBV30 combines with J gene TRBJ1-1; the D gene is possibly TRBD1 (5 bases). V was trimmed by 6 bases and J by 4 bases, leaving 15 bases between them. There are 13 residues in the CDR3. The germline V gene encodes CDR1 GTSNPN and CDR2 SVGIG (reference sequence). CDR3 region: CACGTTGFTEAFF. DNA for the CDR3: TGTGCCTGCGGGACGACCGGATTCACTGAAGCTTTCTTT.

The V gene is TRBV30, the J gene TRBJ2-1; possibly TRBD1 for D (5 bases). Germline loops: CDR1 GTSNPN, CDR2 SVGIG (reference sequence). The CDR3 has 13 residues. V lost 3 bases and J lost 4, with 10 bases in between. CDR3 in DNA: TGTGCCTGGAGGACCGACAGTTACAATGAGCAGTTCTTC. As protein: CAWRTDSYNEQFF.

This clonotype turned up a few times. The chain is built from TRBV28 and TRBJ2-7; D uncertain. The CDR3 is made up of 13 amino acids. Germline CDR1 MDHEN, CDR2 SYDVKM. Trimming shortened V by 2 bases and J by 1 base, and 6 bases separated the two germline ends. The CDR3: CASSLELSYEQYF. CDR3 in DNA: TGTGCCAGCAGTTTAGAGCTATCCTACGAGCAGTACTTC.

This rearrangement joins TRBV29-1 to TRBJ1-2, with 7 bases that match TRBD1. J lost 10 bases, V lost 4 bases, and 6 bases had no gene match. The V gene's germline CDR1 is SQVTM and CDR2 ANQGSEA. The CDR3 spans 11 residues. Written as DNA, the CDR3 is TGCAGCGTTGCAGACAGGGAGTCCTACACCTTC. It specifies CSVADRESYTF.

The V gene is TRBV20-1, the J gene TRBJ2-7; 9 bases are shared with TRBD2. With V trimmed by 6 bases and J by 4 bases, 7 bases remained unmatched. Germline CDR1 DFQATT, CDR2 SNEGSKA (reference sequence). The CDR3 runs 13 residues. The CDR3 sequence: CSASGLAHYEQYF. CDR3 nucleotide sequence: TGCAGTGCAAGCGGACTAGCGCATTACGAGCAGTACTTC.

The chain carries TRBV30 and TRBJ1-2, with D uncertain. This CDR3 has 14 amino acids. CDR1 and CDR2 from the germline V gene are GTSNPN and SVGIG (reference sequence). Trimming took off 2 bases at V and 3 bases at J, with 13 bases between the two ends. CDR3 nucleotide sequence: TGTGCCTGGAGTAGGGTGTCAGTCCACTATGGCTACACCTTC. Its translation is CAWSRVSVHYGYTF. Full variable domain (outside the CDR3, taken from reference TRBV30 and TRBJ1-2): SQTIHQWPATLVQPVGSPLSLECTVEGTSNPNLYWYRQAAGRGLQLLFYSVGIGQISSEVPQNLSASRPQDRQFILSSKKLLLSDSGFYLCAWSRVSVHYGYTFGSGTRLTVV.

This sequence joins TRBV7-9 and TRBJ1-1; 8 bases map to TRBD1. J gave up 1 base and V 4 bases, and 5 bases lay outside the gene matches. The CDR3 has 15 amino acids. Per germline, CDR1 SEHNR and CDR2 FQNEAQ (reference sequence). Here the CDR3 DNA reads TGTGCCAGCAGCTCAGGGACAGGAGCGAACACTGAAGCTTTCTTT. Amino acids: CASSSGTGANTEAFF.

The rearrangement uses TRBV4-1 and TRBJ2-1; perhaps TRBD1 as D (5 bases). This CDR3 comprises 14 residues. V shed 0 bases and J shed 6 bases, with 9 bases lying between them. The germline gives CDR1 MGHRA, CDR2 YSYEKL. This CDR3 reads CASSQDRQPNEQFF. CDR3 nucleotide sequence: TGCGCCAGCAGCCAAGACCGACAGCCCAATGAGCAGTTCTTC.

This chain connects TRBV10-3 to TRBJ1-2, with D unclear. This CDR3 has 14 amino acids. Trimming cost V 7 bases and J 1 base, with 13 bases left between them. Germline V lookup: CDR1 ENHRY, CDR2 SYGVKD. The CDR3 coding sequence is TGTGCCATCACTAACACCACCTTTAACTATGGCTACACCTTC. It codes for CAITNTTFNYGYTF.

The V call is TRBV15, the J call TRBJ1-2; D might be TRBD1 (5 bases). Trimming took 4 bases from V and 3 from J, leaving 21 bases between them. Germline lookup yields CDR1 LNHNV and CDR2 YYDKDF (reference sequence). The CDR3 spans 17 residues. This CDR3 reads CATSIPLAGGFDYGYTF. The CDR3 DNA follows: TGTGCCACCAGCATACCCCTGGCGGGGGGGTTTGACTATGGCTACACCTTC.

CDR3 DNA: TGTGCCAGCAGCTTAAGGCCAGGGACAAGCTCCTACGAGCAGTACTTC. Encoded protein: CASSLRPGTSSYEQYF. The chain couples TRBV7-2 to TRBJ2-7; D possibly corresponds to TRBD1 (6 bases). Germline V lookup: CDR1 SGHTA, CDR2 FQGNSA. The germline V and J ends were trimmed by 2 bases and 0 bases, with 14 bases remaining between them. The CDR3 consists of 16 residues.